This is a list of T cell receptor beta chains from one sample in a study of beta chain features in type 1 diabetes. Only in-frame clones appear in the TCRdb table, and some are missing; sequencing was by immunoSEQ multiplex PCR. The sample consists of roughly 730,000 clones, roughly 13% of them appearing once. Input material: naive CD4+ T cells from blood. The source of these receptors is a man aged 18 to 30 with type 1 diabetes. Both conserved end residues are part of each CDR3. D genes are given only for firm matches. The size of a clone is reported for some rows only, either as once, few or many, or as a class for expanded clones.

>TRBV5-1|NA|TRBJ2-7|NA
TGCGCCAGCAGCTTGGAGCCGGACATCTCCTACGAGCAGTACTTC
CASSLEPDISYEQYF
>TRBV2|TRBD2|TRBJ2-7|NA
TGTGCCACCAAAGGGGAGGGCTACGAGCAGTACTTC
CATKGEGYEQYF
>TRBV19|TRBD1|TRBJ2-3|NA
TGTGCCAGTAGTAGGGGGACAGGGGGCTCAGATACGCAGTATTTT
CASSRGTGGSDTQYF
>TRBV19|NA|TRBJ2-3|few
TGTGCCAGTAGTATTAGCACAGATACGCAGTATTTT
CASSISTDTQYF
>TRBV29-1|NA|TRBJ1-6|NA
TGCAGCGTGGCCTCCGATGGAGGCAATTCACCCCTCCACTTT
CSVASDGGNSPLHF
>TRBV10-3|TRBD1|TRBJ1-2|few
TGTGCCATCACCAGGACAGGGGGCGAGGGCTATGGCTACACCTTC
CAITRTGGEGYGYTF
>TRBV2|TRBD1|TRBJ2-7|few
TGTGCCAGCAGGGGGACAGATCTCTACGAGCAGTACTTC
CASRGTDLYEQYF
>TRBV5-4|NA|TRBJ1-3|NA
TGTGCCAGCAGCTGGAGGGGGGGCGAGTCTGGAAACACCATATATTTT
CASSWRGGESGNTIYF
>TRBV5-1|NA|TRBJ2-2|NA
TGCGCCAGCAGCGTGACACAGAACACCGGGGAGCTGTTTTTT
CASSVTQNTGELFF
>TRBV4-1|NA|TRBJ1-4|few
TGCGCCAGCAGCCAGCCTGACAGAGAAGAAAAACTGTTTTTT
CASSQPDREEKLFF
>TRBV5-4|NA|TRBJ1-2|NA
TGTGCCAGCAGCCATGCGGACGGCTATGGCTACACCTTC
CASSHADGYGYTF
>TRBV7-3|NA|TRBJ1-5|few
TGTGCCAGCAGCTTAAATAGCAATCAGCCCCAGCATTTT
CASSLNSNQPQHF
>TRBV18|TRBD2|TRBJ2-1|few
TGTGCCAGCTCACCACAGGGCCTAGCGGTTAACAATGAGCAGTTCTTC
CASSPQGLAVNNEQFF
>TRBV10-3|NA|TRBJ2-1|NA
TGTGCCATCAGTGAGTCTCGGGGAAGCTACAATGAGCAGTTCTTC
CAISESRGSYNEQFF
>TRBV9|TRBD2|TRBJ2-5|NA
TGTGCCAGCAGCCTCCGGACTAGCTTGGAGACCCAGTACTTC
CASSLRTSLETQYF
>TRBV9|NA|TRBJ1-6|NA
TGTGCCAGCAGCGAAGGGCCTAATTCACCCCTCCACTTT
CASSEGPNSPLHF
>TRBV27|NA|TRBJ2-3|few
TGTGCCAGCAGTCAGTACACAGATACGCAGTATTTT
CASSQYTDTQYF
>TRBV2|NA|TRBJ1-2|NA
TGTGCCAGCAGTGAAGGATTGTACGACAGCTACACCTTC
CASSEGLYDSYTF
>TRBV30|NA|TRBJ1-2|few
TGTGCCTGGAGTGTTGGAGGATATGGCTACACCTTC
CAWSVGGYGYTF
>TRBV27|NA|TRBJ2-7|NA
TGTGCCAGCAGTATGAGGGGTTCTCCTGACGAGCAGTACTTC
CASSMRGSPDEQYF
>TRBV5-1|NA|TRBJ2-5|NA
TGCGCCAGCAGCTGGGACTCCCAAGAGACCCAGTACTTC
CASSWDSQETQYF
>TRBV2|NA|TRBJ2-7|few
TGTGCCAGCAGTGAAGAGAGAACTAGACGCTACGAGCAGTACTTC
CASSEERTRRYEQYF
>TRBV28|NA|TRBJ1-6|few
TGTGCCAGCAGATGGGAGTTGTCACCCCTCCACTTT
CASRWELSPLHF
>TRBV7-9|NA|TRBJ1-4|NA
TGTGCCAGCAGCTTAGCGTCCGCAACTAATGAAAAACTGTTTTTT
CASSLASATNEKLFF
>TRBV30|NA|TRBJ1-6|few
TGTGCCTGGAGTGTCGGAGGGGTCAGCTCCTATAATTCACCCCTCCACTTT
CAWSVGGVSSYNSPLHF
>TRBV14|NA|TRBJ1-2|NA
TGTGCCAGCAGCCAAGTTTCGCACTATGGCTACACCTTC
CASSQVSHYGYTF
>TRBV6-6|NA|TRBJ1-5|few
TGTGCCAGCAGTTCGCAGGGGAGCAATCAGCCCCAGCATTTT
CASSSQGSNQPQHF
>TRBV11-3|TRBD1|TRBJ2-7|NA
TGTGCCAGCAGCTATCGGACAGGGCATTCCTACGAGCAGTACTTC
CASSYRTGHSYEQYF
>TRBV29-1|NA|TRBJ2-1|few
TGCAGCGTCTCCCCAGGGTTCGGAAATGAGCAGTTCTTC
CSVSPGFGNEQFF
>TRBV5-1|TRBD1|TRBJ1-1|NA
TGCGCCAGCAGGGGAGGGGACAGTCGAATGGGCGCTGAAGCTTTCTTT
CASRGGDSRMGAEAFF
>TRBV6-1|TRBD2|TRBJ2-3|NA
TGTGCCAGCAGTGAGGGGGGGACTACAGTGACAGATACGCAGTATTTT
CASSEGGTTVTDTQYF
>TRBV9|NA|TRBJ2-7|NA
TGTGCCAGCAGCGTAAACGAGAAGTCCTCCTACGAGCAGTACTTC
CASSVNEKSSYEQYF
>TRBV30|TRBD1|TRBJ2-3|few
TGTGCCTGGAGTAATGGGGCAGGGGGTGTGGGCACAGATACGCAGTATTTT
CAWSNGAGGVGTDTQYF
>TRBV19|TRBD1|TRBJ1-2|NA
TGTGCCAGTAGTACGGGACAGCTCTATGGCTACACCTTC
CASSTGQLYGYTF
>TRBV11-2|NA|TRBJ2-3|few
TGTGCCAGCAGCTTTGGCGCGGGGCCAGATACGCAGTATTTT
CASSFGAGPDTQYF
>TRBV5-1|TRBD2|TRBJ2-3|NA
TGCGCCAGCAGCTCACTTAGCGGGGGGCGAGGAGATACGCAGTATTTT
CASSSLSGGRGDTQYF
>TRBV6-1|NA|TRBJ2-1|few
TGTGCCAGCAGTTATCGTCGAACGAGGGATGAGCAGTTCTTC
CASSYRRTRDEQFF
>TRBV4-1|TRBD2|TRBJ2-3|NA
TGCGCCAGCAGCCAGGCTAGCGGGGGCACGCAGTATTTT
CASSQASGGTQYF
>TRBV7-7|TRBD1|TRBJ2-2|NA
TGTGCTAGCAGCCTAGCCCCCTACAGGGGTACCACCGGGGAGCTGTTTTTT
CASSLAPYRGTTGELFF
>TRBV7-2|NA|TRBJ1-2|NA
TGTGCCAGCAGCTCCCGAAGTTTGGGGGCTAACTATGGCTACACCTTC
CASSSRSLGANYGYTF
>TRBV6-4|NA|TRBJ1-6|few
TGTGCCAGCCGGCCGCAGGGAGATAATTCACCCCTCCACTTT
CASRPQGDNSPLHF
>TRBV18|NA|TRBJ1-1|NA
TGTGCCAGCTCACCACCGTTGATCTCTGAAGCTTTCTTT
CASSPPLISEAFF
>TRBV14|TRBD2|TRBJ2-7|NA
TGTGCCAGCAGCCCGGGGGGGCGGATGTACTTC
CASSPGGRMYF
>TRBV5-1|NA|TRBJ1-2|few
TGCGCCAGCAGCCTGGGGACGAGGGGTAATGGCTACACCTTC
CASSLGTRGNGYTF
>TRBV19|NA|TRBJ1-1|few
TGTGCCAGTAGTTCCCTCATCGGAGCCGAAGCTTTCTTT
CASSSLIGAEAFF
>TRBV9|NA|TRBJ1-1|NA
TGTGCCAGCAGCGAGGGCCCGACAGGAGTAGGTTTCTTT
CASSEGPTGVGFF
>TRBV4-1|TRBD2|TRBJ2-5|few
TGCGCCAGCAGCCAAGATGGAGTTTGGCGGGGGGGCCGGGAGACCCAGTACTTC
CASSQDGVWRGGRETQYF
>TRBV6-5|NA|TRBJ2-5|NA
TGTGCCAGCGCTGTAGCCCCTCAGGGGACCCAGTACTTC
CASAVAPQGTQYF
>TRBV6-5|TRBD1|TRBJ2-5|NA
TGTGCCAGCAGTTACCGGGGACAGGGAGAGACCCAGTACTTC
CASSYRGQGETQYF
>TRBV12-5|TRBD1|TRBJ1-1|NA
TGTGCTAGTGGTTCAGGGACAGGGGACACTGAAGCTTTCTTT
CASGSGTGDTEAFF
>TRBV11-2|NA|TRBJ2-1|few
TGTGCCAGCAGCTTCCTGGGGAATGAGCAGTTCTTC
CASSFLGNEQFF
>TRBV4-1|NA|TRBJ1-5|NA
TGCGCCAGCAGCCAAGGGTGGGGGGCGGGCAATCAGCCCCAGCATTTT
CASSQGWGAGNQPQHF